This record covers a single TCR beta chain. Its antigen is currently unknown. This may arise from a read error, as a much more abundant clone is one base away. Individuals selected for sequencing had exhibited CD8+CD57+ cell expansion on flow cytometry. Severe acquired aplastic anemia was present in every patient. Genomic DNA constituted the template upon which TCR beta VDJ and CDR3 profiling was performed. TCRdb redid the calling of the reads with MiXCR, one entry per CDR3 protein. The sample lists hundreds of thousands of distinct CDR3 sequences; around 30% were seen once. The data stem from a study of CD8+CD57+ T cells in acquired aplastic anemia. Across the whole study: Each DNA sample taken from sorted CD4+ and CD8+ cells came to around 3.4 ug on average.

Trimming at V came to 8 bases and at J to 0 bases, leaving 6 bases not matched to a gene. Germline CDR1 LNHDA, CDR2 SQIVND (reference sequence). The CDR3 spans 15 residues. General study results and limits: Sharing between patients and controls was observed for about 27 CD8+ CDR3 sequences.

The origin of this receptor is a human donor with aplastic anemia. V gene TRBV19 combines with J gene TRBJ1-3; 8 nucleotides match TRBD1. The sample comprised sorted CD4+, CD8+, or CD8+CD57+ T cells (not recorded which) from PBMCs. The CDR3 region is CASRDRPFSGNTIYF. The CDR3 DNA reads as TGTGCCAGTCGGGACAGGCCCTTCTCTGGAAACACCATATATTTT.